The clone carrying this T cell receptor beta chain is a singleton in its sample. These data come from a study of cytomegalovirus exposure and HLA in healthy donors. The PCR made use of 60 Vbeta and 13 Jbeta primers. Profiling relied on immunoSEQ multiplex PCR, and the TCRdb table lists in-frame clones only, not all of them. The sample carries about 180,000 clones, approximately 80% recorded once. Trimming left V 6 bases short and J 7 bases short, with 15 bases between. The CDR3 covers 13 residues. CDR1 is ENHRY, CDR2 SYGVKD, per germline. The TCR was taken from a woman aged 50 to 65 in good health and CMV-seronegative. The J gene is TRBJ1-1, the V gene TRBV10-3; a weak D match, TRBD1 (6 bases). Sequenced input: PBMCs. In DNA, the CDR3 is TGTGCCATCAGCAAACAGGGAGAGGGTGAAGCTTTCTTT. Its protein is CAISKQGEGEAFF.